One sample yielded the 27 T cell receptor beta chains listed below, sequenced in a study of Ad26.COV2.S vaccination and SARS-CoV-2 variants. The protocol was immunoSEQ multiplex PCR, while the TCRdb copy is restricted to in-frame clones and leaves out a portion. The sample has 350,000 to 450,000 clones, under 95% seen once; the top ten hold 3.5% to 4.5%. The sequences come from peripheral blood, collected after recovery from COVID-19. The receptors stem from a human donor who had recovered from COVID-19.

The chain employs TRBV21-1 and TRBJ1-2; the D call TRBD1 from the table was never checked on the DNA. TRBV21-1 is noted as a pseudogene. This CDR3 comprises 16 residues. The chain's CDR3 is CASSKPPIQRQSGYTF. The CDR3 coding sequence is TGTGCCAGCAGCAAACCTCCTATTCAAAGACAATCTGGCTACACCTTC.

The chain has TRBV5-6 and TRBJ1-4; unclear D gene. Germline V gene sequence: CDR1 SGHDT, CDR2 YYEEEE. This CDR3 is built from 15 residues. V was trimmed by 1 base and J by 7 bases, leaving 14 bases between them. The DNA of the CDR3 is TGTGCCAGCAGCTTGACGGCAACCCAAGTTGAAAAACTGTTTTTT. It is translated as CASSLTATQVEKLFF.

The chain combines TRBV9 with TRBJ1-1, with TRBD1 as a possible D gene (6 bases). The germline V gene has CDR1 SGDLS and CDR2 YYNGEE. V was pared by 0 bases and J by 3 bases, with 12 bases between. This CDR3 region has 15 residues. The CDR3 is CASSVVGGAYTEAFF. CDR3 nucleotides: TGTGCCAGCAGCGTAGTCGGGGGCGCGTACACTGAAGCTTTCTTT.

This chain uses TRBV2 with TRBJ1-5; D ambiguous. Germline V gives CDR1 SNHLY, CDR2 FYNNEI. The CDR3 is 12 residues long. Trimming pared 3 bases from V and 7 bases from J, leaving 7 bases between. The CDR3 sequence is CASSEIKQPQHF. CDR3 DNA sequence: TGTGCCAGCAGTGAGATAAAGCAGCCCCAGCATTTT.

This rearrangement joins TRBV11-2 to TRBJ2-7, with D possibly matching TRBD1 (6 bases). V shed 5 bases and J shed 3 bases, with 14 bases lying between them. Germline lookup yields CDR1 SGHAT and CDR2 FQNNGV. The CDR3 covers 14 residues. The CDR3 loop is CASSLTTGFYEQYF. CDR3 nucleotides: TGTGCCAGCAGCCTTACAACAGGGTTCTACGAGCAGTACTTC. Full variable domain (rest looked up from reference TRBV11-2 and TRBJ2-7): EAGVAQSPRYKIIEKRQSVAFWCNPISGHATLYWYQQILGQGPKLLIQFQNNGVVDDSQLPKDRFSAERLKGVDSTLKIQPAKLEDSAVYLCASSLTTGFYEQYFGPGTRLTVT.

The chain is built from TRBV12-3 or TRBV12-4 and TRBJ1-2, with 8 bases fitting TRBD1. The CDR3 covers 13 residues. Trimming at V came to 4 bases and at J to 5 bases, leaving 3 bases not matched to a gene. The CDR3 DNA reads TGTGCCAGCAGTTCAGGGGGCGGATATGGCTACACCTTC. This sequence encodes CASSSGGGYGYTF.

This clone was detected only once. V gene TRBV20-1 combines with J gene TRBJ1-1; D might be TRBD1 (6 bases). V lost 3 bases and J 0 bases, leaving 14 bases between the germline ends. The V gene's germline CDR1 is DFQATT and CDR2 SNEGSKA (reference sequence). The CDR3 contains 15 residues. The CDR3 loop reads CSASTSGHLNTEAFF. The CDR3 DNA reads as TGCAGTGCTAGTACCTCGGGACACTTGAACACTGAAGCTTTCTTT.

The rearrangement uses TRBV28 and TRBJ1-1; D gene uncertain. CDR1 is MDHEN, CDR2 SYDVKM, per germline. V shed 1 base and J shed 1 base, with 7 bases lying between them. This CDR3 is 14 amino acids long. The CDR3 region is CASSLLTRNTEAFF. The CDR3 DNA sequence: TGTGCCAGCAGTTTATTGACACGGAACACTGAAGCTTTCTTT.

The chain recombines TRBV15 with TRBJ2-3, with D unclear. The CDR3 runs to 15 residues. Trimming pared 1 base from V and 0 bases from J, leaving 8 bases between. CDR1 and CDR2 from the germline V gene are LNHNV and YYDKDF (reference sequence). The CDR3 loop reads CATSRARPSTDTQYF. The CDR3 DNA reads as TGTGCCACCAGCAGAGCTAGACCGAGCACAGATACGCAGTATTTT.

Regarding this clone: The sample holds other DNA sequences that translate to the same CDR3. The V gene is TRBV19, the J gene TRBJ2-7, with D possibly being TRBD1 (5 bases). This CDR3 has 14 amino acids. Germline CDR1 is LNHDA and CDR2 is SQIVND (reference sequence). The germline V and J ends were trimmed by 1 base and 0 bases, with 7 bases remaining between them. The DNA for the CDR3 is TGTGCCAGTAGTATAGGGCAGGGCTCCTACGAGCAGTACTTC. Protein product: CASSIGQGSYEQYF.

This rearrangement joins TRBV6-5 to TRBJ1-2, with D tentatively TRBD1 (5 bases). Trimming pared 6 bases from V and 5 bases from J, leaving 16 bases between. Per the germline V gene, CDR1 is MNHEY and CDR2 is SVGAGI. The CDR3 is 14 residues long. The CDR3 DNA reads as TGTGCCAGCAGGAGGGACGTCTCTTCTTATGGCTACACCTTC. It encodes CASRRDVSSYGYTF.

V is TRBV6-1 and J is TRBJ1-4; the D gene is possibly TRBD1 (6 bases). CDR3 length: 16 amino acids. The germline CDR1 and CDR2 sequences are MNHNS and SASEGT. Trimming left V 3 bases short and J 2 bases short, with 13 bases between. The CDR3 here is CASSDRTVPTNEKLFF. In DNA form, the CDR3 reads TGTGCCAGCAGTGACCGGACAGTTCCTACTAATGAAAAACTGTTTTTT.

The chain has TRBV9 and TRBJ1-3; D gene uncertain. From germline, CDR1 is SGDLS and CDR2 YYNGEE. The CDR3 is 11 residues long. V gave up 10 bases and J gave up 1 base, with 6 bases separating them. The CDR3 region is CAPFSGNTIYF. The CDR3 coding sequence is TGTGCCCCCTTTTCTGGAAACACCATATATTTT.

This clone came up once. The rearrangement joins TRBV5-1 to TRBJ1-6; weak D call: TRBD1 (5 bases). V was clipped by 1 base and J by 7 bases, with 12 bases between them. Germline V gene sequence: CDR1 SGHRS, CDR2 YFSETQ. This CDR3 has 15 amino acids. The CDR3, as DNA: TGCGCCAGCAGCTTGCAGCAGGGACCGAATTCACCCCTCCACTTT. Translated, it gives CASSLQQGPNSPLHF.

The rearrangement joins TRBV21-1 to TRBJ1-6; the table's D call, TRBD1, was not checked against the DNA. TRBV21-1 is an annotated pseudogene. The CDR3 is 17 amino acids. The CDR3 sequence is CASSNRQAALDLYSLHF. CDR3 in DNA: TGTGCCAGCAGCAACCGACAGGCGGCCCTCGATTTATATTCCCTCCACTTT.

This chain links TRBV5-4 with TRBJ1-4; TRBD1 matches 8 bases. The CDR3 consists of 15 residues. In germline, CDR1 is SGHNT, CDR2 YYREEE (reference sequence). V dropped 5 bases and J dropped 7; count of bases not matched to a gene: 10. The CDR3 loop is CASSLRTGRAEKLFF. CDR3 DNA: TGTGCCAGCAGTCTGAGGACAGGGAGGGCTGAAAAACTGTTTTTT.

This chain joins TRBV19 and TRBJ1-1, with D unresolved. Germline CDR1 reads LNHDA; CDR2 reads SQIVND (reference sequence). Trimming took off 5 bases at V and 1 base at J, with 5 bases between the two ends. The CDR3 runs to 12 residues. CDR3 protein: CASSQANTEAFF. Here the CDR3 DNA reads TGTGCCAGTAGTCAAGCGAACACTGAAGCTTTCTTT.

The chain recombines TRBV11-2 with TRBJ1-2; the D gene is possibly TRBD1 (5 bases). Germline CDR1 SGHAT, CDR2 FQNNGV. This CDR3 spans 16 amino acids. Trimming removed 5 bases at V and 4 bases at J, with 20 bases between. CDR3 amino acids: CASSPWGGSWGYGYTF. CDR3 sequence (DNA): TGTGCCAGCAGCCCTTGGGGGGGAAGCTGGGGCTATGGCTACACCTTC.

This chain joins TRBV9 and TRBJ2-5, with TRBD2 matching over 8 bases. Germline lookup yields CDR1 SGDLS and CDR2 YYNGEE. With V trimmed by 4 bases and J by 2 bases, 10 bases remained unmatched. This CDR3 has 16 amino acids. The CDR3 loop is CASSLQGGGGQETQYF. DNA for the CDR3: TGTGCCAGCAGCTTACAGGGTGGCGGGGGGCAAGAGACCCAGTACTTC.

This clone showed up just once. This chain connects TRBV5-1 to TRBJ2-1; TRBD2 might be the D (5 bases). CDR3 size: 16 residues. The germline V gene encodes CDR1 SGHRS and CDR2 YFSETQ. Trimming stripped 4 bases from V and 8 bases from J, with 22 bases between. CDR3 sequence (DNA): TGCGCCAGCAGCCTCCGGGGAAGCACGAGGGTCCATGAGCAGTTCTTC. Amino acid sequence: CASSLRGSTRVHEQFF.

The chain combines TRBV24-1 with TRBJ2-3, with 9 bases fitting TRBD1. Germline V lookup: CDR1 KGHDR, CDR2 SFDVKD. The V and J ends lost 4 bases and 1 base, in that order; junction bases with no gene match: 2. This CDR3 has 15 residues. The CDR3 nucleotides are TGTGCCACCAGTGAAGGGACAGGGCGCACAGATACGCAGTATTTT. Protein product: CATSEGTGRTDTQYF.

The chain is built from TRBV7-2 and TRBJ1-4, with 11 bases aligning to TRBD1. This CDR3 is 16 amino acids long. Germline CDR1 reads SGHTA; CDR2 reads FQGNSA. V was clipped by 5 bases and J by 6 bases; unmatched bases: 8. CDR3 DNA: TGTGCCAGCAGCCCGGTGGTGGACAGGGGGCATGAAAAACTGTTTTTT. It codes for CASSPVVDRGHEKLFF.

In regard to this clone: The same CDR3 also results from other DNA sequences found in this sample. The rearrangement uses TRBV4-1 and TRBJ1-2; D call uncertain. The CDR3 covers 13 residues. V was shortened by 0 bases and J by 2 bases, with 4 bases between the two germline ends. Germline-derived CDR1 and CDR2 are MGHRA and YSYEKL. CDR3 in DNA: TGCGCCAGCAGCCAAGATCGGAACTATGGCTACACCTTC. It is translated as CASSQDRNYGYTF.

As concerns this clone: At one of its ends the junction is not consistent with the germline gene, which may arise from a read error. The J gene is TRBJ1-2, the V gene TRBV7-2; D might be TRBD1 (6 bases). The length of the CDR3 is 13 residues. Germline V gene data show CDR1 as SGHTA and CDR2 as FQGNSA. Here the CDR3 reads CASSSTGGGKEVF. The DNA of the CDR3 is TGTGCCAGCAGCTCAACCGGAGGGGGAAAGGAAGTCTTC.

The chain joins TRBV6-2 or TRBV6-3 to TRBJ1-3; perhaps TRBD1 as D (5 bases). Per the germline V gene, CDR1 is MNHEY and CDR2 is SVGEGT. V was trimmed by 6 bases and J by 0 bases, leaving 9 bases between them. The CDR3 has 14 amino acids. CDR3 loop: CASSRQSSGNTIYF. CDR3 DNA sequence: TGTGCCAGCAGCCGACAGAGCTCTGGAAACACCATATATTTT.

This clone was found once. V and J are TRBV19 and TRBJ1-2; TRBD1 agrees at 8 bases. Germline values: CDR1 LNHDA, CDR2 SQIVND (reference sequence). This CDR3 has 13 residues. Trimming removed 3 bases from V and 7 bases from J; junction bases left unmatched: 4. As DNA, the CDR3 is TGTGCCAGTAGTATTGACAGGGGAGCTGGCTACACCTTC. This translates into CASSIDRGAGYTF.

This chain connects TRBV12-5 to TRBJ2-7, with D perhaps TRBD1 (6 bases). The CDR3 sequence is 16 residues long. Germline CDR1 reads LGHNT; CDR2 reads FRNRAP. V was pared by 6 bases and J by 1 base, with 19 bases between. The DNA of the CDR3 is TGTGCTAGTGGATTTTTATTGGGGGCCGTATCCTACGAGCAGTACTTC. This sequence encodes CASGFLLGAVSYEQYF.